A selection of T cell receptor beta chains follows, all from one sample in a study of CD8 T cells in ankylosing spondylitis. TCRdb used MiXCR to reprocess the 5' RACE reads, holding one entry per CDR3 protein. The table lists 200,000 to 300,000 distinct CDR3 sequences, about 10% of them singletons. Input material: blood, either unsorted or a sorted T cell fraction (not recorded which). These TCRs come from a male donor with ankylosing spondylitis or in good health (not recorded which). Each CDR3 is given with its conserved first and last residue.

cdr3_aa,v_call
CASSYLGSTEAFF,TRBV6-2/TRBV6-3
CASSFDSKPSYEQYF,TRBV7-2
CASSLGLSDTQYF,TRBV11-3
CSAKVTTGRVGDTQYF,TRBV29-1
CASTWSAEVAKNIQYF,TRBV2
CSGSDRSYGYTF,TRBV29-1
CASSLGQGREQPQHF,TRBV7-9
CSARGLVLWGEQFF,TRBV20-1
CASSGTSGGTDTQYF,TRBV12-3/TRBV12-4
CASSFGGGGGELFF,TRBV12-3/TRBV12-4
CASSLPLGLAGPSAEQFF,TRBV11-1
CASSLAITEQLQETQYF,TRBV5-6
CSASGVSPTGELFF,TRBV20-1
CASSGTSGGYEQYF,TRBV2
CASSYTRTGGTEAFF,TRBV6-5
CSVETGNGNQPQHF,TRBV29-1
CASSAGTSGLGEQYF,TRBV14
CASSLAGQGYF,TRBV7-9
CASSLQGVPNLDTQYF,TRBV19
CSASPGLAATDTQYF,TRBV20-1
CASSRGQGETQYF,TRBV19
CASSLARAGNEQFF,TRBV7-9
CASSLILGGTSTDTQYF,TRBV5-1
CASSYRDGSYEQYF,TRBV6-5
CAWRAGLGGETQYF,TRBV30
CASSSAGGRGYEQYF,TRBV5-5
CASSFRASHNEQFF,TRBV27
CAISAGSYEQYF,TRBV10-3
CATKPGLRYEQYF,TRBV6-2/TRBV6-3
CASTQTSRSGELFF,TRBV5-1
CASSLELPYNEQFF,TRBV5-1
CASLRAEGAGEQYF,TRBV6-1
CAKTGTVPIEQYF,TRBV14
CAWSVSRQGFYSNQPQHF,TRBV30
CASSLTRDEVGGETQYF,TRBV18
CSVESDRGETQYF,TRBV29-1
CASSHYVHEQYF,TRBV11-3
CASSQDNLRLGEQFF,TRBV3-1
CASSLPVNTEAFF,TRBV11-2
CASSYAAPPPLNNEQFF,TRBV6-2/TRBV6-3
CASSLDEQFF,TRBV7-9
CASSPGQLETYEQYF,TRBV12-3/TRBV12-4
CASTSLAGPGDTQYF,TRBV12-3/TRBV12-4
CASSLGTSGRVGTDTQYF,TRBV5-1
CASSLDSTVSSYNSPLHF,TRBV11-1
CSVVEQGYSYEQYF,TRBV29-1
CALGPGGVHEQYF,TRBV6-6
CSARVAVLNTEAFF,TRBV20-1
CASSLDPPRGDNEQFF,TRBV11-3
CASSLPSNEKLFF,TRBV5-1
CSARRTSQETQYF,TRBV20-1
CAIRGTGNTEAFF,TRBV10-3
CASSQDPNLTGELFF,TRBV4-1